This entry is about one T cell receptor (beta chain). V was shortened by 3 bases and J by 1 base, with 15 bases between the two germline ends. Germline CDR1 reads LNHDA; CDR2 reads SQIVND (reference sequence). This CDR3 has 16 amino acids. This specimen belongs to a study of shared clonotypes between healthy human individuals. Overall study: The study drew on two women and three men aged 18 to 49 as donors.

The genomic DNA of each subset was split evenly across several immunoSEQ plates. Tens of thousands of T cell genomes, or about 0.2 ug DNA, went into the sorted-subset replicate PCRs. Using immunoSEQ multiplex PCR, the repertoire was profiled, and TCRdb retains in-frame clones only, with some absent. The sample includes 1.6 million or so clones, 98% of them seen just once. Sample: naive CD4+ T cells sorted from blood. As for subset: CD45RA+ positively selected. The clonotype comes from a man between 25 and 39 years old in good health. This rearrangement joins TRBV19 to TRBJ1-1; a weak D match, TRBD1 (6 bases). In nucleotides, the CDR3 is TGTGCCAGTAGTATCTACCGGGTAGGGGGGAACACTGAAGCTTTCTTT. This codes for CASSIYRVGGNTEAFF.